These 13 T cell receptor beta chains were all obtained from the same sample, sequenced in a study of blood T cell repertoires in COVID-19. Sequencing used immunoSEQ multiplex PCR; TCRdb keeps in-frame clones, though not all of them. Here the sample spans 150,000 to 200,000 clones, approximately 87% being singletons. The sequencing input was peripheral blood. All receptors come from a woman in her 70s with acute or convalescent COVID-19.

The V call is TRBV7-2, the J call TRBJ1-1; no clear D. V lost 0 bases to trimming and J lost 5 bases, with 7 bases between them. CDR1 is SGHTA and CDR2 is FQGNSA in the germline V gene. The CDR3 is 13 residues long. CDR3 residues: CASSLAVRTEAFF. CDR3 DNA sequence: TGTGCCAGCAGCTTAGCAGTGAGGACTGAAGCTTTCTTT.

This clone has a single count. V usage is TRBV3-1 (or the pseudogene TRBV3-2) and J usage is TRBJ1-1, with 11 bases identical to TRBD1. J was trimmed by 10 bases and V by 2 bases; bases with no gene match: 9. The CDR3 is 15 amino acids. CDR1 is LGHDT and CDR2 is YNNKEL in the germline V gene (reference sequence). The CDR3 sequence: CASSQRTGGVGGAFF. CDR3 DNA: TGTGCCAGCAGCCAAAGGACAGGGGGCGTAGGTGGAGCTTTCTTT.

The chain couples TRBV7-2 to TRBJ1-5; 9 bases match TRBD1. Trimming at V came to 5 bases and at J to 6 bases, leaving 11 bases not matched to a gene. There are 16 residues in the CDR3. The germline V gene has CDR1 SGHTA and CDR2 FQGNSA. The CDR3 DNA follows: TGTGCCAGCAGCCCCCGTAGGGGACAGGGTGGTCAGCCCCAGCATTTT. Its translation is CASSPRRGQGGQPQHF.

The rearrangement links TRBV3-1 (or the pseudogene TRBV3-2) to TRBJ2-1; 9 bases agree with TRBD2. From germline, CDR1 is LGHDT and CDR2 YNNKEL (reference sequence). J gave up 9 bases and V 3 bases, and 18 bases lay outside the gene matches. There are 18 residues in the CDR3. The CDR3 sequence is CASSHKRGDSGRVSEQFF. The CDR3 region has the DNA TGTGCCAGCAGCCACAAACGGGGCGATAGCGGGAGAGTTAGTGAGCAGTTCTTC.

This rearrangement joins TRBV5-1 to TRBJ1-4; 8 bases match TRBD1. The length of the CDR3 is 15 residues. Germline-derived CDR1 and CDR2 are SGHRS and YFSETQ. The V gene end was trimmed by 3 bases and the J gene end by 3 bases; junction bases not matched to a gene: 4. CDR3 protein: CASSSTGGSNEKLFF. The CDR3 coding sequence is TGCGCCAGCAGCTCCACAGGGGGGTCTAATGAAAAACTGTTTTTT.

This clone was found once. This chain joins TRBV5-1 and TRBJ1-5, with D tentatively TRBD1 (5 bases). The germline V gene has CDR1 SGHRS and CDR2 YFSETQ. There are 15 residues in the CDR3. V was shortened by 0 bases and J by 3 bases, with 10 bases between the two germline ends. CDR3 sequence reads: CASSLGQGINQPQHF. CDR3 sequence (DNA): TGCGCCAGCAGCTTGGGTCAGGGAATCAATCAGCCCCAGCATTTT.

This chain connects TRBV5-5 to TRBJ1-2; 9 nucleotides align to TRBD1. CDR3 length: 13 amino acids. With 2 bases clipped from V and 8 bases from J, the junction kept 4 bases outside the gene matches. Germline-derived CDR1 and CDR2 are SGHKS and YYEKEE (reference sequence). In DNA, the CDR3 is TGTGCCAGCAGCTTACAGGGGGCGCGGGGCTACACCTTC. Translated: CASSLQGARGYTF.

The J gene is TRBJ1-2, the V gene TRBV5-6; TRBD1 matches at 9 bases. This CDR3 region has 14 residues. Trimming removed 4 bases from V and 1 base from J; junction bases left unmatched: 2. CDR1 and CDR2 (germline): SGHDT, YYEEEE. The CDR3 region is CASSPGQGNYGYTF. Here the CDR3 DNA reads TGTGCCAGCAGCCCGGGACAGGGTAACTATGGCTACACCTTC.

This rearrangement joins TRBV20-1 to TRBJ2-2; maybe TRBD1 (5 bases). V was trimmed by 3 bases and J by 2 bases, leaving 10 bases between them. The CDR3 is 14 residues long. Germline V CDR1 and CDR2: DFQATT, SNEGSKA (reference sequence). Here the CDR3 DNA reads TGCAGTGCTAGTCGGCAGGGAAACACCGGGGAGCTGTTTTTT. This encodes CSASRQGNTGELFF.

Concerning this clone itself: This same CDR3 is encoded by further DNA sequences in the sample. The V gene is TRBV5-1, the J gene TRBJ2-1, with 9 bases fitting TRBD2. Germline V gives CDR1 SGHRS, CDR2 YFSETQ. The CDR3 runs to 13 residues. The junction had 5 bases not matched to a gene; V was cut back by 0 bases and J by 13 bases. The CDR3 DNA is TGCGCCAGCAGCTTGGGGGGCGGGGGGGAACAGTTCTTC. As protein: CASSLGGGGEQFF.

Worth noting for this clone: Other DNA sequences in the same sample also yield this CDR3. The chain is built from TRBV4-2 and TRBJ2-7; 7 bases match TRBD1. The germline CDR1 and CDR2 sequences are LGHNA and YNFKEQ. There are 14 residues in the CDR3. The V segment lost 0 bases and the J segment 2 bases; nucleotides outside the gene matches: 1. The CDR3 DNA reads as TGTGCCAGCAGCCAAGATAGGGGGCCCTACGAGCAGTACTTC. Translation: CASSQDRGPYEQYF.

The count of this clone is one. The chain couples TRBV28 to TRBJ2-1; D is undetermined. V lost 8 bases, J lost 5 bases, and 16 bases lay in between. Germline CDR1 is MDHEN and CDR2 is SYDVKM. The CDR3 sequence is 14 residues long. In DNA form, the CDR3 reads TGTGCCAGCGCTTGGGCCGGTAGAAACAATGAGCAGTTCTTC. Translated: CASAWAGRNNEQFF.

This rearrangement joins TRBV6-2 or TRBV6-3 to TRBJ2-1; 14 bases map to TRBD2. Trimming at V came to 4 bases and at J to 4 bases, leaving 3 bases not matched to a gene. Per germline, CDR1 MNHEY and CDR2 SVGEGT. CDR3 size: 16 residues. CDR3 sequence reads: CASSSTSGRGYNEQFF. The CDR3 coding sequence is TGTGCCAGCAGTTCGACTAGCGGGAGGGGATACAATGAGCAGTTCTTC.